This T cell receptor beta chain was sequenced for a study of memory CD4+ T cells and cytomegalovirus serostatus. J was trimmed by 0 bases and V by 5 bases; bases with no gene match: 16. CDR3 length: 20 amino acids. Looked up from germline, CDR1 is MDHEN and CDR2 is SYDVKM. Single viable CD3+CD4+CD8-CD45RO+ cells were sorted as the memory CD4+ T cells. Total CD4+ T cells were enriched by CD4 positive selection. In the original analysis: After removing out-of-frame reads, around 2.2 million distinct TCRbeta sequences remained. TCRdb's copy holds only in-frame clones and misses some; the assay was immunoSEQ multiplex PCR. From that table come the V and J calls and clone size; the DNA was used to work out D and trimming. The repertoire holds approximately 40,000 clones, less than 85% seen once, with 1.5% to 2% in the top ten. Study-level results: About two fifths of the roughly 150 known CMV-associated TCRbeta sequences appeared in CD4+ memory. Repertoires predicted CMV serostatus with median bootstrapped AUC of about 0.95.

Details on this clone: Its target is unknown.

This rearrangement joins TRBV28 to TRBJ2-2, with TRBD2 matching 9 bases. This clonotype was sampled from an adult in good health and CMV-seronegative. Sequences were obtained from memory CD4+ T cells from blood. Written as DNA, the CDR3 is TGTGCCAGCAGTCCGGTCCGGTATTCCAGCGGGGGGACGAACACCGGGGAGCTGTTTTTT. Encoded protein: CASSPVRYSSGGTNTGELFF.